One sample yielded the 26 T cell receptor beta chains listed below, sequenced in a study of blood T cell repertoires in COVID-19. Sequenced by immunoSEQ multiplex PCR; TCRdb stores in-frame clones only, minus some. In the table there are some 380,000 clones, around 84% of which are singletons. Source material: peripheral blood. The receptors were gathered from a human donor with acute or convalescent COVID-19. The donor label of this sample is uncertain.

This sequence joins TRBV5-4 and TRBJ2-3; 7 bases are shared with TRBD1. Germline V gene sequence: CDR1 SGHNT, CDR2 YYREEE (reference sequence). This CDR3 is 13 amino acids long. V was clipped by 2 bases and J by 4 bases; unmatched bases: 1. The CDR3 DNA reads TGTGCCAGCAGCTTAAGGGGGCCAGATACGCAGTATTTT. Its protein product is CASSLRGPDTQYF.

In regard to this clone: The sample has other DNA sequences that encode this CDR3 too. The V and J genes are TRBV6-5 and TRBJ1-2, with D possibly TRBD1 on 6 matching bases. V was cut by 2 bases and J by 5 bases, with 15 bases left in between. Germline CDR1 reads MNHEY; CDR2 reads SVGAGI. This CDR3 contains 15 residues. The CDR3 coding sequence is TGTGCCAGCAGTTACGGCGGGGGCGGCGGGTATGGCTACACCTTC. Translated: CASSYGGGGGYGYTF.

V is TRBV19 and J is TRBJ1-2, with D unresolved. Per germline, CDR1 LNHDA and CDR2 SQIVND (reference sequence). The CDR3 extends over 12 amino acids. Trimming left V 7 bases short and J 4 bases short, with 10 bases between. CDR3 DNA sequence: TGTGCCAGTAAGGCAGGTGCCTATGGCTACACCTTC. Protein product: CASKAGAYGYTF.

The chain employs TRBV19 and TRBJ2-5; TRBD1 agrees at 7 bases. Germline assignment: CDR1 LNHDA and CDR2 SQIVND (reference sequence). The CDR3 has 15 amino acids. V lost 1 base to trimming and J lost 5 bases; unmatched junction nucleotides: 7. The CDR3, as DNA: TGTGCCAGTAGTATAGTTAGGGGGCCGGGGGAGACCCAGTACTTC. Translated: CASSIVRGPGETQYF. The full variable domain, its missing parts supplied by reference TRBV19 and TRBJ2-5, is DGGITQSPKYLFRKEGQNVTLSCEQNLNHDAMYWYRQDPGQGLRLIYYSQIVNDFQKGDIAEGYSVSREKKESFPLTVTSAQKNPTAFYLCASSIVRGPGETQYFGPGTRLLVL.

The rearrangement links TRBV19 to TRBJ2-5; TRBD2 agrees at 7 bases. With V trimmed by 7 bases and J by 3 bases, 11 bases remained unmatched. Per the germline V gene, CDR1 is LNHDA and CDR2 is SQIVND (reference sequence). This CDR3 comprises 15 residues. CDR3 sequence reads: CASKGRRGREETQYF. CDR3 in DNA: TGTGCCAGTAAGGGCCGCCGCGGGAGAGAAGAGACCCAGTACTTC.

Here the CDR3 reads CASSLGGQGGQTQYF. The CDR3 nucleotides are TGTGCCAGCAGCTTAGGCGGACAGGGTGGACAGACCCAGTACTTC. The chain joins TRBV11-2 to TRBJ2-5, with 8 bases lining up with TRBD1. Germline CDR1 is SGHAT and CDR2 is FQNNGV. This CDR3 has 15 amino acids. V lost 1 base, J lost 6 bases, and 7 bases stayed unmatched.

The CDR3 loop is CASSLDRGRGSSYNEQFF. In nucleotides, the CDR3 is TGCGCCAGCAGCTTGGACAGGGGAAGGGGCAGCTCCTACAATGAGCAGTTCTTC. The rearrangement links TRBV5-1 to TRBJ2-1; 7 bases fit TRBD1. The CDR3 covers 18 residues. Trimming took 0 bases from V and 0 from J; bases not matched to a gene: 9. Germline assignment: CDR1 SGHRS and CDR2 YFSETQ.

The V call is TRBV2, the J call TRBJ1-6, with D tentatively TRBD1 (5 bases). The V end lost 6 bases, the J end lost 2 bases, and 11 bases lay between the germline ends. This CDR3 spans 15 amino acids. Germline assignment: CDR1 SNHLY and CDR2 FYNNEI. The CDR3 protein is CASSAGEAYNSPLHF. The CDR3 DNA reads TGTGCCAGCAGCGCGGGGGAAGCCTATAATTCACCCCTCCACTTT. The variable domain in full, with the rest retrieved from reference TRBV2 and TRBJ1-6, is EPEVTQTPSHQVTQMGQEVILRCVPISNHLYFYWYRQILGQKVEFLVSFYNNEISEKSEIFDDQFSVERPDGSNFTLKIRSTKLEDSAMYFCASSAGEAYNSPLHFGNGTRLTVT.

This clone showed up many times. The V call is TRBV6-6, the J call TRBJ2-1; D unresolved. The CDR3 runs 15 residues. V dropped 1 base and J dropped 7 bases, with 14 bases sitting between them. The germline gives CDR1 MNHNY, CDR2 SVGAGI (reference sequence). The CDR3 here is CASSYYSDAENEQFF. CDR3 coding DNA: TGTGCCAGCAGTTACTACTCAGACGCGGAGAATGAGCAGTTCTTC.

This chain links TRBV7-9 with TRBJ2-3; tentatively, D is TRBD1 (6 bases). Germline CDR1 is SEHNR and CDR2 is FQNEAQ (reference sequence). This CDR3 comprises 17 residues. V dropped 4 bases and J dropped 0 bases, with 17 bases sitting between them. CDR3 residues: CASSYPLHRESTDTQYF. CDR3 nucleotide sequence: TGTGCCAGCAGCTACCCATTGCACAGGGAGAGCACAGATACGCAGTATTTT. The full variable domain, rest sourced from reference TRBV7-9 and TRBJ2-3, is DTGVSQNPRHKITKRGQNVTFRCDPISEHNRLYWYRQTLGQGPEFLTYFQNEAQLEKSRLLSDRFSAERPKGSFSTLEIQRTEQGDSAMYLCASSYPLHRESTDTQYFGPGTRLTVL.

The chain couples TRBV19 to TRBJ1-2; 7 bases line up with TRBD1. J lost 4 bases, V lost 5 bases, and 31 bases had no gene match. Germline lookup yields CDR1 LNHDA and CDR2 SQIVND (reference sequence). The CDR3 extends over 22 amino acids. Written as DNA, the CDR3 is TGTGCCAGTAGTCCTCCCGGGACAGTCAATACTAGGCCGGGATTTAGGTCCTATGGCTACACCTTC. As protein: CASSPPGTVNTRPGFRSYGYTF. Drawing the rest from reference TRBV19 and TRBJ1-2, the complete variable domain is DGGITQSPKYLFRKEGQNVTLSCEQNLNHDAMYWYRQDPGQGLRLIYYSQIVNDFQKGDIAEGYSVSREKKESFPLTVTSAQKNPTAFYLCASSPPGTVNTRPGFRSYGYTFGSGTRLTVV.

V is TRBV2 and J is TRBJ1-1; maybe TRBD1 (5 bases). Trimming removed 6 bases from V and 11 bases from J, with 13 bases in between. This CDR3 comprises 11 residues. The germline V gene encodes CDR1 SNHLY and CDR2 FYNNEI. The CDR3 sequence is CASREQRQAFF. CDR3 coding DNA: TGTGCCAGCAGGGAACAACGACAGGCTTTCTTT.

The chain recombines TRBV5-1 with TRBJ1-6; 7 bases match TRBD1. J was trimmed by 7 bases and V by 4 bases; bases with no gene match: 11. The V gene's germline CDR1 is SGHRS and CDR2 YFSETQ. The CDR3 totals 16 residues. The DNA of the CDR3 is TGCGCCAGCAGCCCTCGGACAGGCGACCCCAATTCACCCCTCCACTTT. The encoded protein is CASSPRTGDPNSPLHF. Drawing the rest from reference TRBV5-1 and TRBJ1-6, the complete variable domain is KAGVTQTPRYLIKTRGQQVTLSCSPISGHRSVSWYQQTPGQGLQFLFEYFSETQRNKGNFPGRFSGRQFSNSRSEMNVSTLELGDSALYLCASSPRTGDPNSPLHFGNGTRLTVT.

The chain has TRBV7-9 and TRBJ1-1; D gene unclear. From germline, CDR1 is SEHNR and CDR2 FQNEAQ (reference sequence). V lost 4 bases and J 0 bases, leaving 9 bases between the germline ends. The CDR3 is 14 residues long. Written as DNA, the CDR3 is TGTGCCAGCAGCTCCAGACTGATGAACACTGAAGCTTTCTTT. Its translation is CASSSRLMNTEAFF.

Many counts were recorded for this clone. The genes are TRBV7-9 and TRBJ1-6, with 10 positions matching TRBD1. This CDR3 has 15 amino acids. J was trimmed by 9 bases and V by 6 bases; bases with no gene match: 8. Germline V gene lookup returns CDR1 SEHNR and CDR2 FQNEAQ (reference sequence). CDR3 DNA sequence: TGTGCCAGCAGTTGGACAGGGGGTGGTTCTTCACCCCTCCACTTT. Residues: CASSWTGGGSSPLHF.

The V call is TRBV7-9, the J call TRBJ2-3, with D possibly matching TRBD1 (5 bases). The CDR3 consists of 14 residues. With 3 bases removed from V and 2 bases from J, the gap between germline ends came to 9 bases. The V gene's germline CDR1 is SEHNR and CDR2 FQNEAQ (reference sequence). CDR3 nucleotides: TGTGCCAGCAGCTTCTTAGGGGCCACAGATACGCAGTATTTT. This gives the protein CASSFLGATDTQYF.

The chain uses TRBV30 and TRBJ1-5; D possibly corresponds to TRBD1 (5 bases). The CDR3 consists of 15 residues. Deletions cut 0 bases from V and 2 bases from J, with 11 bases between. The germline V gene encodes CDR1 GTSNPN and CDR2 SVGIG (reference sequence). CDR3 loop: CAWSVGGVGNQPQHF. The CDR3 coding sequence is TGTGCCTGGAGTGTGGGGGGGGTTGGCAATCAGCCCCAGCATTTT.

The chain has TRBV6-5 and TRBJ1-2; 7 bases are shared with TRBD1. Germline-derived CDR1 and CDR2 are MNHEY and SVGAGI. Trimming at V came to 6 bases and at J to 2 bases, leaving 9 bases not matched to a gene. The CDR3 runs 15 residues. The CDR3 reads CASRDGGQTNYGYTF. CDR3 coding DNA: TGTGCCAGCAGGGATGGGGGACAGACAAACTATGGCTACACCTTC.

The chain employs TRBV3-1 (or the pseudogene TRBV3-2) and TRBJ2-3, with 10 bases matching TRBD2. The germline CDR1 and CDR2 sequences are LGHDT and YNNKEL (reference sequence). The CDR3 is 16 residues long. The V gene end was trimmed by 4 bases and the J gene end by 4 bases; junction bases not matched to a gene: 8. CDR3 bases: TGTGCCAGCAGCCGATTAGCGGGGGGACAGTCAGATACGCAGTATTTT. As protein: CASSRLAGGQSDTQYF.

The V gene is TRBV7-2, the J gene TRBJ2-2; possible D gene TRBD2, 5 bases. Trimming left V 5 bases short and J 5 bases short, with 21 bases between. This CDR3 comprises 17 residues. Germline assignment: CDR1 SGHTA and CDR2 FQGNSA. Here the CDR3 reads CASSLLLAGAVTGELFF. The CDR3, as DNA: TGTGCCAGCAGCCTCCTTCTTGCGGGCGCTGTTACCGGGGAGCTGTTTTTT.

V usage is TRBV30 and J usage is TRBJ2-2; 7 positions match TRBD1. There are 13 residues in the CDR3. Germline V gene data show CDR1 as GTSNPN and CDR2 as SVGIG (reference sequence). The trim removed 6 bases at V and 4 bases at J, leaving 5 bases unmatched. In DNA, the CDR3 is TGTGCCTGTAGGAAGGGGGCCACCGGGGAGCTGTTTTTT. Its protein is CACRKGATGELFF.

The genes are TRBV10-3 and TRBJ1-1, with D possibly matching TRBD1 (5 bases). This CDR3 has 12 residues. Germline V CDR1 and CDR2: ENHRY, SYGVKD. V shed 4 bases and J shed 7 bases, with 10 bases lying between them. The CDR3 protein is CAISVVQGEAFF. CDR3 DNA sequence: TGTGCCATCAGTGTGGTTCAGGGTGAAGCTTTCTTT.

This clone was seen only once. This chain joins TRBV28 and TRBJ1-1; D remains ambiguous. V lost 5 bases and J lost 1, with 11 bases in between. This CDR3 is 14 amino acids long. Germline assignment: CDR1 MDHEN and CDR2 SYDVKM. The CDR3 loop is CASSTLRRNTEAFF. CDR3 DNA: TGTGCCAGCAGTACTTTACGGAGGAACACTGAAGCTTTCTTT.

The rearrangement links TRBV11-2 to TRBJ2-5; 12 nucleotides agree with TRBD2. This CDR3 is built from 19 residues. V was pared by 1 base and J by 5 bases, with 14 bases of the junction left unmatched. Germline CDR1 is SGHAT and CDR2 is FQNNGV. As DNA, the CDR3 is TGTGCCAGCAGCTTAGCGGCTAGCGGGAGGGCCTCTCCTCGGGAGACCCAGTACTTC. As protein: CASSLAASGRASPRETQYF.

The V gene is TRBV7-9, the J gene TRBJ1-2; D uncertain. Per the germline V gene, CDR1 is SEHNR and CDR2 is FQNEAQ (reference sequence). The V gene lost 3 bases and the J gene lost 4 bases, with 9 bases spanning the gap. This CDR3 has 13 amino acids. CDR3 sequence (DNA): TGTGCCAGCAGCTTTATTGGCATCTATGGCTACACCTTC. Residues: CASSFIGIYGYTF.

The V call is TRBV29-1, the J call TRBJ1-2; 12 bases are shared with TRBD1. The V gene end was trimmed by 2 bases and the J gene end by 5 bases; junction bases not matched to a gene: 12. The CDR3 covers 17 residues. Germline V CDR1 and CDR2: SQVTM, ANQGSEA. CDR3 loop: CSVERRRDRGRRYGYTF. The DNA of the CDR3 is TGCAGCGTTGAAAGACGGCGGGACAGGGGGCGTAGGTATGGCTACACCTTC.